This T cell receptor beta chain was sequenced in a study of shared T cell receptors in the human thymus. This clone was recorded once. Assay: immunoSEQ multiplex PCR; the TCRdb copy retains only in-frame clones and omits some. The sample has about 380,000 clones; about 95% are singletons. The germline CDR1 and CDR2 sequences are SGHNT and YYREEE (reference sequence). The length of the CDR3 is 16 residues. The germline V and J ends were trimmed by 0 bases and 5 bases, with 16 bases remaining between them. The sequenced sample consisted of thymocytes. This rearrangement joins TRBV5-4 to TRBJ2-3; D is possibly TRBD1 or TRBD2 (6 bases each). This clonotype originated in a human donor. CDR3 amino acids: CASSLARGRRVDTQYF. CDR3 bases: TGTGCCAGCAGCTTGGCCAGGGGTAGGAGGGTAGATACGCAGTATTTT.